This T cell receptor (beta chain) was identified during a study of cytomegalovirus exposure and HLA in healthy donors. Whole-study context: Among the 398 donors who were genotyped, roughly 86% fell in the genetic ancestry cluster that is associated with self-reported Caucasian donors.

Concerning this clone itself: Its antigen remains unidentified.

General study points: A later examination showed that TCR association rates differed by HLA locus, with DRB1 most and HLA-C fewest. Most TCR beta V segments were productive about 87% or about 30% of the time in an earlier analysis.

Trimming stripped 8 bases from V and 7 bases from J, with 15 bases between. The CDR3 sequence is 12 residues long. Germline assignment: CDR1 MDHEN and CDR2 SYDVKM. A multiplex PCR was run with 60 Vbeta primers and 13 Jbeta primers. Assay used: immunoSEQ multiplex PCR; TCRdb lists only in-frame clones, some missing. Here the sample spans around 91,000 clones, around 78% being singletons. The chain links TRBV28 to TRBJ2-7; D possibly corresponds to TRBD1 (5 bases). Specimen: PBMCs. This receptor was taken from a male donor in good health and CMV-seropositive. DNA of the CDR3: TGTGCCAGCTCTTCAGAGGACACAGAGCAGTACTTC. It yields the protein CASSSEDTEQYF. Full variable domain (outside the CDR3, taken from reference TRBV28 and TRBJ2-7): DVKVTQSSRYLVKRTGEKVFLECVQDMDHENMFWYRQDPGLGLRLIYFSYDVKMKEKGDIPEGYSVSREKKERFSLILESASTNQTSMYLCASSSEDTEQYFGPGTRLTVT.